Included here is one TCR beta chain sequence, with context. Its antigen is not identified. Autoimmune disease history or systemic immunosuppression meant exclusion. Blood sampling was done at baseline, cycle 4 day 1, and cycle 7 day 1. Measured with immunoSEQ multiplex PCR; TCRdb has only the in-frame clones, and not every one. Found here are 80,000 to 95,000 clones, roughly nine tenths of them singletons; the top ten hold roughly 0.5%. This sample is part of a study of OX40 agonist ivuxolimab in advanced cancers. The CDR3 runs 16 residues. CDR1 is LNHDA and CDR2 is SQIVND in the germline V gene (reference sequence). V lost 5 bases and J 0 bases, leaving 15 bases between the germline ends. Study results and caveats: Among patients with partial responses at 0.1-3.0 mg/kg, clonal expansion was among the lowest. Fewer expanded clones were found on average in CD4+ than in CD8+ T cells.

This receptor was taken from an adult with an advanced solid tumor such as melanoma, head and neck, liver or kidney cancer. Sample: CD4+ or CD8+ T cells sorted from blood, taken in a trial of the OX40 agonist ivuxolimab. This chain links TRBV19 with TRBJ2-3; perhaps TRBD1 as D (6 bases). This CDR3 reads CASSLPTGASTDTQYF. The CDR3 region has the DNA TGTGCCAGTAGTCTCCCGACAGGAGCTAGCACAGATACGCAGTATTTT.